This T cell receptor beta chain was identified in a study of cytomegalovirus exposure and HLA in healthy donors. Study-wide findings and caveats: Exclusion as indistinguishable affected some V segments, including TRBV6-2 and TRBV6-3. Earlier results showed most TCR beta V segments being productive about 90% or about 30% of the time.

Germline lookup yields CDR1 MNHEY and CDR2 SMNVEV (reference sequence). V lost 3 bases and J lost 0; bases outside the gene matches: 5. The CDR3 runs 17 residues. In regard to this clone: Its antigen is not known.

The PCR contained 60 Vbeta and 13 Jbeta primers. Repertoires were generated with immunoSEQ multiplex PCR, while TCRdb's copy carries only in-frame clones and drops some. The sample carries roughly 100,000 clones, approximately 79% recorded once. This clonotype was obtained from a man aged 60 to 75 in good health and CMV-seropositive. The sequencing sample was made of PBMCs. The chain is built from TRBV27 and TRBJ2-6; 7 bases line up with TRBD1. CDR3 loop: CASSFLTGASGANVLTF. The CDR3 DNA is TGTGCCAGCAGTTTCCTAACAGGGGCCTCTGGGGCCAACGTCCTGACTTTC.